The 27 T cell receptor beta chains listed next were all sequenced from one sample in a study of cytomegalovirus exposure and HLA in healthy donors. The PCR contained 60 Vbeta and 13 Jbeta primers. Assay used: immunoSEQ multiplex PCR; TCRdb lists only in-frame clones, some missing. The sample has 160,000 or so clones; approximately 70% are singletons. Sequences were obtained from PBMCs. The receptors originated from a man aged 18 to 30 in good health and CMV-seropositive.

The CDR3 loop reads CASSYRPGQPQHF. For the CDR3, the DNA is TGTGCCAGCAGTTACCGGCCCGGGCAGCCCCAGCATTTT. The chain is built from TRBV28 and TRBJ1-5, with D hard to call. Germline V gives CDR1 MDHEN, CDR2 SYDVKM. With 4 bases removed from V and 7 bases from J, the gap between germline ends came to 11 bases. The CDR3 covers 13 residues.

V is TRBV6-1 and J is TRBJ1-2, with D unclear. This CDR3 has 18 residues. The V and J ends lost 0 bases and 4 bases respectively, with 21 bases between them. The germline V gene encodes CDR1 MNHNS and CDR2 SASEGT. CDR3 nucleotides: TGTGCCAGCAGTGAAGCGTCGCTTTGGGTGGTTCGGAGCTATGGCTACACCTTC. Residues: CASSEASLWVVRSYGYTF.

The chain combines TRBV4-2 with TRBJ1-2, with 7 bases that match TRBD1. J was trimmed by 3 bases and V by 0 bases; bases with no gene match: 7. CDR1 and CDR2 from the germline V gene are LGHNA and YNFKEQ. This CDR3 is 16 amino acids long. The CDR3 spells CASSQDPEGAYYGYTF. The CDR3 DNA sequence: TGTGCCAGCAGCCAAGATCCGGAGGGGGCCTACTATGGCTACACCTTC.

The J gene is TRBJ1-5, the V gene TRBV5-1; possible D gene TRBD1, 5 bases. Trimming removed 0 bases at V and 2 bases at J, with 12 bases between. The length of the CDR3 is 16 residues. Germline CDR1 SGHRS, CDR2 YFSETQ. CDR3 sequence: CASSLEGRGGNQPQHF. CDR3 DNA sequence: TGCGCCAGCAGCTTGGAAGGTAGGGGTGGCAATCAGCCCCAGCATTTT.

The chain uses TRBV7-2 and TRBJ2-3, with D perhaps TRBD2 (7 bases). The CDR3 sequence is 16 residues long. Germline loops: CDR1 SGHTA, CDR2 FQGNSA. V lost 5 bases to trimming and J lost 2 bases, with 17 bases between them. CDR3 DNA: TGTGCCAGCAGCCTAACCGGCGGGGGCACCACAGATACGCAGTATTTT. It translates to CASSLTGGGTTDTQYF.

In this sample, this clone turned up once. The chain carries TRBV27 and TRBJ1-6; 10 bases fit TRBD1. CDR1 and CDR2 from the germline V gene are MNHEY and SMNVEV (reference sequence). With V trimmed by 2 bases and J by 9 bases, 4 bases remained unmatched. This CDR3 contains 15 residues. The CDR3 region has the DNA TGTGCCAGCAGTTTAGGGACAGGGGTTCTTTCACCCCTCCACTTT. This translates into CASSLGTGVLSPLHF.

This clone was observed a handful of times. The gene calls are TRBV28 and TRBJ1-5; D remains unclear. Trimming took off 3 bases at V and 6 bases at J, with 3 bases between the two ends. This CDR3 contains 11 residues. CDR1 is MDHEN, CDR2 SYDVKM, per germline. The CDR3 loop reads CASSLSQPQHF. The CDR3 coding sequence is TGTGCCAGCAGTTTGAGTCAGCCCCAGCATTTT.

V gene TRBV5-1 combines with J gene TRBJ2-5; D perhaps matches TRBD1 (6 bases). The CDR3 consists of 14 residues. Germline V gene data show CDR1 as SGHRS and CDR2 as YFSETQ. V lost 1 base to trimming and J lost 4 bases, with 11 bases between them. The CDR3 is CASSLSGELETQYF. The CDR3 DNA sequence: TGCGCCAGCAGCTTGTCAGGGGAGTTAGAGACCCAGTACTTC.

J is TRBJ2-3 and V is TRBV6-1; 8 nucleotides match TRBD2. Germline V lookup: CDR1 MNHNS, CDR2 SASEGT. Trimming at V came to 2 bases and at J to 4 bases, leaving 5 bases not matched to a gene. This CDR3 is built from 15 residues. The CDR3, as DNA: TGTGCCAGCAGTGAAAGCGGGAGTATGGCAGATACGCAGTATTTT. The encoded protein is CASSESGSMADTQYF.

The V call is TRBV7-3, the J call TRBJ2-3; perhaps TRBD2 as D (6 bases). V lost 5 bases and J lost 0, with 12 bases in between. CDR1 and CDR2 (germline): SGHTA, FQGTGA. This CDR3 contains 15 residues. The CDR3 is CASSPGGLSTDTQYF. The CDR3 bases are TGTGCCAGCAGCCCCGGAGGGCTAAGCACAGATACGCAGTATTTT.

This clone was seen only once. This rearrangement joins TRBV5-4 to TRBJ2-7, with TRBD1 identical over 7 bases. V gave up 4 bases and J gave up 0 bases; unmatched junction bases: 13. This CDR3 comprises 17 residues. Germline V gene sequence: CDR1 SGHNT, CDR2 YYREEE (reference sequence). CDR3 bases: TGTGCCAGCAGCAGGGACCCGGACAGGAGGAGCTCCTACGAGCAGTACGTC. Translated: CASSRDPDRRSSYEQYV.

The chain has TRBV27 and TRBJ1-1; 7 positions agree with TRBD1. The CDR3 covers 12 residues. The ends lost 8 bases at V and 8 bases at J; junction bases unmatched: 8. Germline lookup yields CDR1 MNHEY and CDR2 SMNVEV (reference sequence). The CDR3: CASRARDREAFF. CDR3 nucleotides: TGTGCCAGCCGGGCCCGGGACAGAGAAGCTTTCTTT.

This clone was seen only a few times. The chain uses TRBV19 and TRBJ1-1, with D maybe TRBD1 (6 bases). This CDR3 contains 17 residues. With 3 bases removed from V and 6 bases from J, the gap between germline ends came to 23 bases. Germline-derived CDR1 and CDR2 are LNHDA and SQIVND (reference sequence). CDR3 protein: CASSMFWGGNRKPEAFF. The CDR3 nucleotides are TGTGCCAGTAGTATGTTTTGGGGGGGCAACCGTAAGCCTGAAGCTTTCTTT.

The V and J genes are TRBV19 and TRBJ1-1, with a weak D call TRBD1 (6 bases). The CDR3 runs 15 residues. V shed 1 base and J shed 3 bases, with 12 bases lying between them. Germline lookup yields CDR1 LNHDA and CDR2 SQIVND (reference sequence). The DNA for the CDR3 is TGTGCCAGTAGTATAGCCTCCTACAGGGACACTGAAGCTTTCTTT. Translated: CASSIASYRDTEAFF.

The gene calls are TRBV7-6 and TRBJ1-1; D may be TRBD1 (5 bases). Trimming removed 5 bases from V and 6 bases from J, with 13 bases in between. This CDR3 has 13 amino acids. Germline values: CDR1 SGHVS, CDR2 FNYEAQ. The CDR3 spells CASSPAKGAEAFF. In DNA, the CDR3 is TGTGCCAGCAGCCCGGCCAAAGGGGCTGAAGCTTTCTTT.

The chain carries TRBV6-1 and TRBJ1-6; 8 positions match TRBD1. Per germline, CDR1 MNHNS and CDR2 SASEGT. The CDR3 has 14 residues. V was pared by 6 bases and J by 6 bases, with 4 bases of the junction left unmatched. The CDR3 nucleotides are TGTGCCAGCAGCAGGACAGGGATTAATTCACCCCTCCACTTT. It translates to CASSRTGINSPLHF.

The rearrangement joins TRBV19 to TRBJ1-1; TRBD1 is a possible D gene (6 bases). Trimming removed 8 bases at V and 7 bases at J, with 17 bases between. The CDR3 is 13 amino acids. In germline, CDR1 is LNHDA, CDR2 SQIVND (reference sequence). The CDR3 is CASALGGINEAFF. As DNA, the CDR3 is TGTGCCAGTGCTCTAGGGGGTATAAATGAAGCTTTCTTT.

This sequence joins TRBV28 and TRBJ1-2; D is possibly TRBD1 (6 bases). The V end lost 7 bases, the J end lost 11 bases, and 17 bases lay between the germline ends. From germline, CDR1 is MDHEN and CDR2 SYDVKM. The CDR3 consists of 12 residues. For the CDR3, the DNA is TGTGCCAGCAACAAACAGGGAAACCGGTACACCTTC. Translated: CASNKQGNRYTF.

The rearrangement joins TRBV27 to TRBJ1-3, with D tentatively TRBD1 (6 bases). Germline CDR1 reads MNHEY; CDR2 reads SMNVEV (reference sequence). The V end was cut by 3 bases, the J end by 2 bases, with 11 bases between. CDR3 length equals 15 residues. CDR3 region: CASSLSQGTGNTIYF. In DNA, the CDR3 is TGTGCCAGCAGTTTGTCACAGGGCACTGGAAACACCATATATTTT.

This clone has just one count. CDR3 nucleotide sequence: TGCGCCAGCAGCTTACAGGTTCAAGAGACCCAGTACTTC. It specifies CASSLQVQETQYF. This rearrangement joins TRBV5-1 to TRBJ2-5; the D gene is possibly TRBD1 (5 bases). There are 13 residues in the CDR3. Between the trimmed V and J ends, which lost 2 bases and 2 bases, there was a span of 7 bases. CDR1 is SGHRS, CDR2 YFSETQ, per germline.

The chain combines TRBV11-2 with TRBJ2-1; possibly TRBD2 for D (5 bases). The CDR3 consists of 16 residues. Germline V CDR1 and CDR2: SGHAT, FQNNGV. Trimming shortened V by 1 base and J by 5 bases, and 15 bases separated the two germline ends. The CDR3 region is CASSLGYGPGNNEQFF. In DNA, the CDR3 is TGTGCCAGCAGCTTAGGATATGGGCCGGGGAACAATGAGCAGTTCTTC.

The chain combines TRBV12-5 with TRBJ2-4; 8 bases match TRBD2. This CDR3 has 18 amino acids. Trimming cost V 3 bases and J 8 bases; bases outside gene matches: 18. The germline gives CDR1 LGHNT, CDR2 FRNRAP. CDR3 sequence reads: CASGFRTEREREVDIQYF. CDR3 nucleotide sequence: TGTGCTAGTGGTTTCCGGACCGAGCGGGAGAGAGAGGTGGACATTCAGTACTTC. Variable domain in full (rest from reference TRBV12-5 and TRBJ2-4): DARVTQTPRHKVTEMGQEVTMRCQPILGHNTVFWYRQTMMQGLELLAYFRNRAPLDDSGMPKDRFSAEMPDATLATLKIQPSEPRDSAVYFCASGFRTEREREVDIQYFGAGTRLSVL.

The chain couples TRBV10-3 to TRBJ2-7; 11 bases agree with TRBD1. J lost 4 bases, V lost 10 bases, and 6 bases had no gene match. Germline V gene sequence: CDR1 ENHRY, CDR2 SYGVKD. The CDR3 is 13 residues long. The CDR3 nucleotides are TGTGCCACGAGGACAGGGGGCGCGTACGAGCAGTACGTC. It is translated as CATRTGGAYEQYV.

The rearrangement links TRBV15 to TRBJ2-3, with 11 bases fitting TRBD2. J lost 4 bases, V lost 3 bases, and 3 bases had no gene match. CDR1 is LNHNV and CDR2 is YYDKDF in the germline V gene (reference sequence). The CDR3 totals 15 residues. CDR3 residues: CATSRDSGRADTQYF. CDR3 nucleotide sequence: TGTGCCACCAGCAGGGATAGCGGGAGGGCAGATACGCAGTATTTT.

This clone has more than one count but fewer than ten. The genes are TRBV7-3 and TRBJ2-2, with TRBD1 matching 9 bases. This CDR3 is 17 amino acids long. Losses at the gene ends were 4 bases for V and 7 bases for J; bases not matched to a gene: 13. Germline assignment: CDR1 SGHTA and CDR2 FQGTGA. CDR3 in amino acids: CASSSSSGTGTVGELFF. In nucleotides, the CDR3 is TGTGCCAGCAGCTCATCGTCCGGGACAGGGACTGTCGGGGAGCTGTTTTTT. Filled out from reference TRBV7-3 and TRBJ2-2, the complete variable domain reads GAGVSQTPSNKVTEKGKYVELRCDPISGHTALYWYRQSLGQGPEFLIYFQGTGAADDSGLPNDRFFAVRPEGSVSTLKIQRTERGDSAVYLCASSSSSGTGTVGELFFGEGSRLTVL.

The chain joins TRBV6-5 to TRBJ2-1; 14 nucleotides agree with TRBD2. The CDR3 loop spans 16 amino acids. Germline V gene sequence: CDR1 MNHEY, CDR2 SVGAGI. Trimming took 0 bases from V and 7 from J; bases not matched to a gene: 2. CDR3 region: CASSYSGTSGSNEQFF. CDR3 DNA: TGTGCCAGCAGTTACTCCGGGACTAGCGGGAGTAATGAGCAGTTCTTC.

This sequence joins TRBV6-5 and TRBJ2-1, with 10 bases matching TRBD2. The germline CDR1 and CDR2 sequences are MNHEY and SVGAGI. V was clipped by 6 bases and J by 5 bases; unmatched bases: 1. CDR3 length equals 13 residues. The CDR3 bases are TGTGCCAGCAGGGGGACTAGCGACAATGAGCAGTTCTTC. The encoded protein is CASRGTSDNEQFF.